This T cell receptor (beta chain) stems from a study of T cells in Graves' hyperthyroidism and ophthalmopathy. V trimming: 5 bases; J trimming: 6 bases; junction bases outside the gene matches: 13. The CDR3 runs 16 residues. CDR1 MDHEN and CDR2 SYDVKM come from the germline V gene. Diagnostic assessment was based on clinical symptoms, serum thyroxine and TRAb, thyroid ultrasound and orbital computed tomography. Source material for PBMCs was about 10 ml fresh peripheral blood. Study-level findings and limits: Blood also carried most thyroid clonotypes expanded above 0.001. Ophthalmopathy, which appeared later, was predicted by the model a median around 6.5 months before onset.

This clonotype occurred many times. Its antigen is not known. RNA transcripts gave rise to amplified TCR beta CDR3 regions. TCR CDR3 underwent first-round RT-PCR with the HTBI primer set. A single record per CDR3 protein comes from TCRdb applying MiXCR to the multiplex PCR reads. The sample lists about 370,000 distinct CDR3 sequences; over 12% were seen once. The chain recombines TRBV28 with TRBJ2-1, with 7 bases that match TRBD1. The material sequenced was blood. This receptor was identified in a woman aged 55-69 years with Graves' ophthalmopathy. The chain's CDR3 is CASSPRVTGVGNEQFF. CDR3 DNA sequence: TGTGCCAGCAGTCCGCGAGTTACAGGGGTCGGCAATGAGCAGTTCTTC.